The next 32 T cell receptor beta chains were all read from a single sample in a study of T cell changes during pregnancy in multiple sclerosis. Sequencing was performed with immunoSEQ multiplex PCR; in TCRdb, only in-frame clones are kept and a portion is missing. Here the sample spans about 100,000 clones, about 91% being singletons. The input for sequencing was peripheral blood, taken in the second trimester of pregnancy. Receptors were obtained from a female donor with multiple sclerosis, enrolled in a pregnancy study.

Only one count was recorded for this clone. The rearrangement links TRBV29-1 to TRBJ2-7; D remains ambiguous. The V gene lost 4 bases and the J gene lost 0 bases, with 4 bases spanning the gap. The germline CDR1 and CDR2 sequences are SQVTM and ANQGSEA. The CDR3 is 11 residues long. The DNA for the CDR3 is TGCAGCGTTGTCTTCTCCTACGAGCAGTACTTC. It encodes CSVVFSYEQYF.

V usage is TRBV9 and J usage is TRBJ1-3, with D perhaps TRBD1 (6 bases). The V end lost 4 bases, the J end lost 1 base, and 12 bases lay between the germline ends. The CDR3 covers 15 residues. Germline V gene lookup returns CDR1 SGDLS and CDR2 YYNGEE. The CDR3 protein is CASSKLTGSGNTIYF. CDR3 DNA: TGTGCCAGCAGCAAACTGACAGGATCTGGAAACACCATATATTTT.

The chain recombines TRBV6-5 with TRBJ2-7, with 8 bases matching TRBD2. This CDR3 contains 16 residues. V was clipped by 0 bases and J by 1 base; unmatched bases: 5. Per the germline V gene, CDR1 is MNHEY and CDR2 is SVGAGI. CDR3: CASSYSPQRGSYEQYF. DNA of the CDR3: TGTGCCAGCAGTTACTCCCCCCAGCGGGGGTCCTACGAGCAGTACTTC.

V and J are TRBV28 and TRBJ1-1, with D unclear. CDR1 MDHEN and CDR2 SYDVKM come from the germline V gene. Trimming pared 10 bases from V and 0 bases from J, leaving 9 bases between. The CDR3 is 12 residues long. The CDR3 is CATRDLNTEAFF. The CDR3, as DNA: TGTGCCACCCGAGACTTGAACACTGAAGCTTTCTTT.

The V and J genes are TRBV19 and TRBJ2-5; 7 bases are a match to TRBD1. Per the germline V gene, CDR1 is LNHDA and CDR2 is SQIVND (reference sequence). The CDR3 runs to 15 residues. Trimming took 5 bases from V and 1 from J; bases not matched to a gene: 7. CDR3 loop: CASSRGQEFQETQYF. CDR3 coding DNA: TGTGCCAGTAGTCGCGGACAGGAGTTCCAAGAGACCCAGTACTTC.

J is TRBJ1-2 and V is TRBV27; 10 bases are a match to TRBD1. J was trimmed by 4 bases and V by 5 bases; bases with no gene match: 13. The germline gives CDR1 MNHEY, CDR2 SMNVEV (reference sequence). The CDR3 consists of 17 residues. The CDR3 DNA follows: TGTGCCAGCAGTCGGACAGGGGGGTTCGGAACAGGCTATGGCTACACCTTC. Its translation is CASSRTGGFGTGYGYTF.

The chain uses TRBV12-2 and TRBJ1-1. TRBV12-2 is listed as a pseudogene. The CDR3 extends over 19 amino acids. The CDR3, as DNA: TGTGCAAGTCGCTCCTTACGGAGACAGGCCGGGCGGGAGGGCACTGAAGCTTTCTTT. As protein: CASRSLRRQAGREGTEAFF.

The CDR3: CASSVKATGSRIQPQHF. Here the CDR3 DNA reads TGTGCCAGTAGTGTTAAGGCCACGGGGTCGAGGATACAGCCCCAGCATTTT. This chain joins TRBV19 and TRBJ1-5; D is ambiguous. V was cut by 5 bases and J by 7 bases, with 24 bases left in between. The CDR3 contains 17 residues. The germline V gene has CDR1 LNHDA and CDR2 SQIVND (reference sequence). The full variable domain, in which reference TRBV19 and TRBJ1-5 provide the parts outside the CDR3, is DGGITQSPKYLFRKEGQNVTLSCEQNLNHDAMYWYRQDPGQGLRLIYYSQIVNDFQKGDIAEGYSVSREKKESFPLTVTSAQKNPTAFYLCASSVKATGSRIQPQHFGDGTRLSIL.

The rearrangement uses TRBV6-6 and TRBJ1-2; D call uncertain. Germline lookup yields CDR1 MNHNY and CDR2 SVGAGI (reference sequence). V was trimmed by 2 bases and J by 2 bases, leaving 9 bases between them. This CDR3 comprises 14 residues. Here the CDR3 DNA reads TGTGCCAGCAGTTACGTCCCCACAAACTATGGCTACACCTTC. The encoded protein is CASSYVPTNYGYTF.

The chain is built from TRBV2 and TRBJ2-3; perhaps TRBD2 as D (6 bases). The CDR3 totals 11 residues. V lost 7 bases to trimming and J lost 5 bases, with 7 bases between them. The germline V gene has CDR1 SNHLY and CDR2 FYNNEI. CDR3 in amino acids: CASTRGDTQYF. The CDR3 bases are TGTGCCAGCACGCGGGGAGATACGCAGTATTTT.

This chain joins TRBV6-6 and TRBJ2-7; 7 nucleotides align to TRBD2. This CDR3 is 14 amino acids long. Looked up from germline, CDR1 is MNHNY and CDR2 is SVGAGI (reference sequence). V lost 8 bases, J lost 2 bases, and 9 bases stayed unmatched. This chain's CDR3 is CASVREAGPYEQYF. In DNA, the CDR3 is TGTGCCAGCGTTCGGGAGGCGGGCCCCTACGAGCAGTACTTC.

This sequence joins TRBV5-1 and TRBJ1-1; D ambiguous. Trimming pared 0 bases from V and 0 bases from J, leaving 12 bases between. CDR3 length: 16 amino acids. CDR1 is SGHRS and CDR2 is YFSETQ in the germline V gene. The DNA of the CDR3 is TGCGCCAGCAGCTTGGCCGTCGGGGTTATGAACACTGAAGCTTTCTTT. It specifies CASSLAVGVMNTEAFF.

This chain links TRBV15 with TRBJ2-5; TRBD2 might be the D (6 bases). CDR1 LNHNV and CDR2 YYDKDF come from the germline V gene (reference sequence). The germline V and J ends were trimmed by 0 bases and 4 bases, with 9 bases remaining between them. This CDR3 has 14 amino acids. CDR3 residues: CATSRDKLAETQYF. CDR3 in DNA: TGTGCCACCAGCAGAGATAAACTAGCAGAGACCCAGTACTTC.

J is TRBJ1-6 and V is TRBV6-5; no firm D call. In germline, CDR1 is MNHEY, CDR2 SVGAGI. V was clipped by 2 bases and J by 11 bases, with 13 bases between them. CDR3 size: 14 residues. CDR3: CASSYERSVAPLHF. The CDR3 bases are TGTGCCAGCAGTTACGAACGGAGCGTGGCACCCCTCCACTTT.

The chain links TRBV4-3 to TRBJ2-1; D possibly corresponds to TRBD1 (5 bases). The V end was cut by 4 bases, the J end by 0 bases, with 16 bases between. The CDR3 is 17 amino acids. The V gene's germline CDR1 is LGHNA and CDR2 YSLEER. As DNA, the CDR3 is TGCGCCAGCAGCCCATCCAGGGTCCTCCTCTCCTACAATGAGCAGTTCTTC. Amino acid sequence: CASSPSRVLLSYNEQFF.

CDR3 sequence (DNA): TGTGCCAGCAGTTTCCAGGCCGTCTTTAGCGGGAGGGCCTACAATGAGCAGTTCTTC. Translating it yields CASSFQAVFSGRAYNEQFF. This rearrangement joins TRBV27 to TRBJ2-1; 11 bases align to TRBD2. V was clipped by 3 bases and J by 2 bases; unmatched bases: 12. This CDR3 spans 19 amino acids. From germline, CDR1 is MNHEY and CDR2 SMNVEV (reference sequence).

The chain employs TRBV14 and TRBJ2-1, with D possibly TRBD1 on 5 matching bases. Germline CDR1 SGHDN, CDR2 FVKESK. Deletions cut 6 bases from V and 1 base from J, with 10 bases between. The CDR3 totals 14 residues. CDR3 bases: TGTGCCAGCAGTAAAGGGGTTTCCTACAATGAGCAGTTCTTC. It yields the protein CASSKGVSYNEQFF.

The chain carries TRBV5-1 and TRBJ1-4; the D gene is possibly TRBD1 (6 bases). With 0 bases removed from V and 5 bases from J, the gap between germline ends came to 11 bases. Germline assignment: CDR1 SGHRS and CDR2 YFSETQ. The CDR3 extends over 15 amino acids. CDR3 sequence reads: CASSLAGTGNEKLFF. As DNA, the CDR3 is TGCGCCAGCAGCTTGGCCGGAACAGGGAATGAAAAACTGTTTTTT.

The V call is TRBV29-1, the J call TRBJ2-1; TRBD2 matches at 7 bases. This CDR3 is 14 amino acids long. With V trimmed by 7 bases and J by 2 bases, 8 bases remained unmatched. Germline loops: CDR1 SQVTM, CDR2 ANQGSEA. CDR3 amino acids: CSARAGATYNEQFF. In nucleotides, the CDR3 is TGCAGCGCCCGGGCGGGAGCGACCTACAATGAGCAGTTCTTC.

This chain links TRBV18 with TRBJ1-1; no definite D call. V shed 1 base and J shed 5 bases, with 8 bases lying between them. The CDR3 loop spans 13 amino acids. The V gene's germline CDR1 is KGHSH and CDR2 LQKENI. In DNA form, the CDR3 reads TGTGCCAGCTCACCACTCCAGGCTACTGAAGCTTTCTTT. Translation: CASSPLQATEAFF.

This chain uses TRBV28 with TRBJ2-3; D is possibly TRBD1 (6 bases). Trimming pared 8 bases from V and 0 bases from J, leaving 18 bases between. Germline V gene lookup returns CDR1 MDHEN and CDR2 SYDVKM. The CDR3 covers 16 residues. The CDR3 region is CASHSHRAQSTDTQYF. The CDR3 DNA reads TGTGCCAGCCACTCCCACAGGGCACAGAGCACAGATACGCAGTATTTT. Drawing the rest from reference TRBV28 and TRBJ2-3, the complete variable domain is DVKVTQSSRYLVKRTGEKVFLECVQDMDHENMFWYRQDPGLGLRLIYFSYDVKMKEKGDIPEGYSVSREKKERFSLILESASTNQTSMYLCASHSHRAQSTDTQYFGPGTRLTVL.

This rearrangement joins TRBV19 to TRBJ2-5; no definite D call. V was trimmed by 4 bases and J by 4 bases, leaving 10 bases between them. Germline CDR1 is LNHDA and CDR2 is SQIVND (reference sequence). There are 13 residues in the CDR3. The CDR3 loop reads CASSNIGRETQYF. Written as DNA, the CDR3 is TGTGCCAGTAGTAACATTGGGCGAGAGACCCAGTACTTC.

The V and J genes are TRBV14 and TRBJ1-2, with 7 bases that match TRBD1. The V segment lost 0 bases and the J segment 10 bases; nucleotides outside the gene matches: 11. The CDR3 totals 15 residues. In germline, CDR1 is SGHDN, CDR2 FVKESK. DNA of the CDR3: TGTGCCAGCAGCCAAGAACAGTGGCGAGGGGGCTCCTACACCTTC. As protein: CASSQEQWRGGSYTF.

In this sample, this clone turned up once. The CDR3 DNA reads as TGTGCCTGGAGTCCATCCACGGGGGGGCCTAGCACAGATACGCAGTATTTT. It specifies CAWSPSTGGPSTDTQYF. The V gene is TRBV30, the J gene TRBJ2-3; 8 nucleotides line up with TRBD2. After removal of 2 bases from V and 0 bases from J, the junction contained 10 bases not matched to a gene. Germline CDR1 is GTSNPN and CDR2 is SVGIG (reference sequence). This CDR3 is 17 amino acids long. Full variable domain (rest looked up from reference TRBV30 and TRBJ2-3): SQTIHQWPATLVQPVGSPLSLECTVEGTSNPNLYWYRQAAGRGLQLLFYSVGIGQISSEVPQNLSASRPQDRQFILSSKKLLLSDSGFYLCAWSPSTGGPSTDTQYFGPGTRLTVL.

This chain uses TRBV6-5 with TRBJ2-1, with D perhaps TRBD1 (6 bases). The CDR3 is 12 amino acids. V lost 1 base, J lost 10 bases, and 8 bases lay in between. Germline V lookup: CDR1 MNHEY, CDR2 SVGAGI. The CDR3 region has the DNA TGTGCCAGCAGTTACTTGGGACAAGAGCAGTTCTTC. Protein product: CASSYLGQEQFF.

As DNA, the CDR3 is TGTGCCAGCAGTGGTCCGGGACAAGGAGCTTTCTTT. The encoded protein is CASSGPGQGAFF. This chain connects TRBV6-5 to TRBJ1-1, with D tentatively TRBD1 (6 bases). This CDR3 spans 12 amino acids. Germline assignment: CDR1 MNHEY and CDR2 SVGAGI. V was trimmed by 5 bases and J by 10 bases, leaving 14 bases between them.

This chain connects TRBV5-6 to TRBJ1-5; no firm D call. Germline values: CDR1 SGHDT, CDR2 YYEEEE. Trimming shortened V by 1 base and J by 7 bases, and 9 bases separated the two germline ends. CDR3 size: 13 residues. The CDR3 bases are TGTGCCAGCAGCTTGAGTCAGCGCCAGCCCCAGCATTTT. Residues: CASSLSQRQPQHF.

This chain links TRBV19 with TRBJ2-3; 8 bases line up with TRBD2. The V gene's germline CDR1 is LNHDA and CDR2 SQIVND (reference sequence). V lost 5 bases to trimming and J lost 8 bases; unmatched junction nucleotides: 3. CDR3 length equals 12 residues. The CDR3 reads CASSVLAGTQYF. The DNA of the CDR3 is TGTGCCAGTAGTGTCCTAGCGGGTACGCAGTATTTT.

V usage is TRBV10-1 and J usage is TRBJ1-3; D is perhaps TRBD1 (6 bases). Germline CDR1 is WNHNN and CDR2 is SYGVQD (reference sequence). V lost 7 bases to trimming and J lost 4 bases, with 29 bases between them. This CDR3 comprises 19 residues. This CDR3 reads CASTDKWEKEGGTGNTIYF. CDR3 in DNA: TGCGCCAGCACTGACAAGTGGGAAAAAGAGGGGGGGACCGGAAACACCATATATTTT.

The chain uses TRBV9 and TRBJ1-1; D not certain. The germline CDR1 and CDR2 sequences are SGDLS and YYNGEE. This CDR3 region has 15 residues. Trimming removed 0 bases from V and 3 bases from J, with 12 bases in between. The CDR3 here is CASSVADTIYTEAFF. The CDR3 DNA reads TGTGCCAGCAGCGTAGCTGACACAATCTACACTGAAGCTTTCTTT.

V and J are TRBV6-1 and TRBJ1-4, with 10 bases that match TRBD1. The V gene's germline CDR1 is MNHNS and CDR2 SASEGT. V trimming: 1 base; J trimming: 8 bases; junction bases outside the gene matches: 4. CDR3 length: 15 residues. CDR3 amino acids: CASSEEWTGGEKLFF. The CDR3 coding sequence is TGTGCCAGCAGTGAAGAGTGGACAGGGGGGGAAAAACTGTTTTTT.

This chain connects TRBV4-1 to TRBJ2-7; 10 bases are a match to TRBD1. Germline CDR1 MGHRA, CDR2 YSYEKL. The CDR3 is 15 residues long. The junction had 10 bases not matched to a gene; V was cut back by 4 bases and J by 7 bases. CDR3 region: CASSRDDRGQGEQYF. The CDR3 DNA follows: TGCGCCAGCAGCCGGGACGACAGGGGGCAGGGTGAGCAGTACTTC.